This T cell receptor beta chain was retrieved from a study of spatial heterogeneity in lung cancer (dated by TCRdb to between 2019 and 2020). Describing the broader study: Beta-chain transcripts were consistently detected in greater numbers than alpha-chain transcripts, which likely reflects a higher abundance of beta-chain transcripts. A strong correlation was found between TCR transcript counts in tumor regions and a T cell transcriptional module score from matched bulk RNA-seq. In the raw uncorrected reads, each unique combination of TCR and UMI appeared on average more than ten times. In non-small cell lung cancer, the study made a quantitative comparison of TCR alpha and beta repertoires among multiple tumor regions, matched nontumor lung and blood. Nonsynonymous mutation counts, determined by whole-exome sequencing of tumor tissue, were related to TCR repertoire features. Both alpha and beta chains were TCR-sequenced in samples taken at surgery, namely 220 tumor regions, around 64 matched nontumor lung samples and some 53 PBMC samples.

Libraries were built with 5' RACE. Sequenced using a NextSeq 500. The TCR library protocol attached a unique molecular identifier to each TCR cDNA molecule to allow correction of PCR and sequencing errors. In the paper's pipeline: TCR identification, UMI-based error correction and CDR3 extraction were performed with Decombinator tools. TCRs above a frequency of 2 per 1,000, corresponding to the top 1% of the tumor frequency distribution, were defined as expanded. Expanded tumor TCRs statistically deemed absent (corrected P<0.05) from at least one tumor region were classed as regional, and all other expanded tumor TCRs were classed as ubiquitous. Each repertoire was subsampled 100 times to 5,000 TCRs, after which Renyi diversity was computed with the R vegan package. CDR3 similarity networks were built from amino acid triplet string-kernel similarity, with CDR3s being connected when pairwise similarity was above 0.82. TCRdb reran the public reads through fastp at Q25 and MiXCR, keeping productive beta chains. Rows merge per CDR3 protein into single entries with the most common DNA and genes. The V and J calls and clone size are TCRdb's, not the authors'. Recorded for this sample are over 10,000 distinct CDR3 sequences; about 5.4% of them occurred a single time. The ten largest clonotypes hold around 10% of the sample.

Read against the paper, the sample's time point label means: sample taken at primary tumor resection. Donors were around 69 patients with early-stage, untreated non-small cell lung cancer from the lung TRACERx cohort. Without any cell sorting, TCR sequencing was performed on whole RNA extracted either from tumor and nontumor lung tissue or from cryopreserved PBMC samples. Only patients with enough RNA available from two or more tumor regions were chosen for TCR sequencing. Before selection, tumor and adjacent nontumor lung specimens were reviewed by a lung pathologist. What the work shows at the level of the full study, not this receptor alone: Counts of ubiquitous and regional expanded TCRs were found to correlate with counts of ubiquitous and regional nonsynonymous mutations, respectively. TCR-seq coverage of tumor T cells was estimated at only approximately 7% for alpha chains and less than 15% for beta chains. The number of expanded intratumoral alpha and beta TCRs correlated with the tumor nonsynonymous mutation count. Additional single-cell paired TCR alpha and beta sequencing was considered necessary to confirm, at a functional level, the hypothesis that regional TCRs recognize regional mutations.

This clonotype appeared many times. This clone's antigen is unknown. No base quality values were provided; no much bigger clone lies one nucleotide off. Including cysteine and phenylalanine, the CDR3 has 16 amino acids. Only CDR3 DNA remains: 48 bases, in frame from the first base. CDR1 is given as SGHTA and CDR2 as FQGNSA, both from the germline V gene. V drops 1 base and J drops 3 bases, leaving 13 bases in between. The source material was lung tumor tissue, sampled at surgery. The sequence joins TRBV7-2 to TRBJ2-1; tentative D gene TRBD1, with 5 bases matching. The sequence came from a female donor with early-stage non-small cell lung cancer. The sequenced DNA is TGTGCCAGCAGCTTAGGTACAGGCCGAGACTACAATGAGCAGTTCTTC. This translates into CASSLGTGRDYNEQFF.